This T cell receptor (beta chain) was identified during a study of vaccination effects on CD4 cells after COVID-19 (dated by TCRdb to between 2021 and 2023). About the study as a whole: In the ViraFEST assay, PBMC were stimulated with viral peptide pools, and antigen-specific CD4+ T cell clonotypes were then identified by expansion using TCR sequencing. Across the study, the median time from the second dose to post-vaccine sampling was 72 days (range 14 to 241). Each well held around 1.9 million PBMC cultured in IMDM containing roughly 4.9% human AB serum, 9.5 to 10 IU/ml IL-2 and gentamicin, along with roughly 10 ug/ml peptides. SARS-CoV-2 spike-specific CD4+ TCR repertoires from before and after mRNA vaccination were compared in COVID-19 convalescent patients and in infection-naive vaccine recipients. The full study included over 8 COVID-19 convalescent patients and several SARS-CoV-2-naive healthy vaccine recipients. Cultures from other donors in the study were sequenced using the Oncomine TCR Beta short-read assay on an Illumina iSeq 100.

Libraries were constructed by the immunoSEQ multiplex PCR assay. DNA from the CD4+ T cells that had been cultured and isolated underwent TCR beta CDR3 sequencing. The source study handled its data this way. Non-productive TCR sequences were discarded, and reads were trimmed to the CDR3 region, with only CDR3s of 7 or more amino acids retained. Antigen-specific clonotypes were identified with the MANAFEST web app by comparing expansion in peptide wells against reference cultures. For clones to be considered positive, expansion at FDR<0.05 versus reference and all other wells, an odds ratio above 5, and a frequency above 0.1% in two replicate wells were required. A clonotype was called cross-reactive if it was significantly expanded both in SARS-CoV-2 spike wells and in at least one common cold coronavirus spike condition. CDR3 similarity was assessed by Levenshtein distance using the stringdist R package, and unrooted trees were constructed with ape in R 3.6.1. As stored in TCRdb, this immuneACCESS dataset retains in-frame rearrangements with V and J assigned. A fraction of the clones does not appear; measured against another copy, unresolved V genes explain less than half of the discrepancy, and the remainder lacks a known reason. For V, J and clone size, that table is used; D and trimming come from the DNA. This sample comprises 57,000 or so clones, around 84% of them detected only once. Approximately 4.5% of the sample goes to the ten largest clones.

To note about this clone: Its specific antigen is unknown. No clone much larger than this one lies a single base away; base qualities are absent.

General findings and caveats noted by the study authors: Both infection-induced and vaccine-induced clones contracted markedly at late post-vaccination timepoints, which is consistent with waning T cell responses. Among healthy vaccine recipients, nearly all vaccine-induced clones were SARS-CoV-2 mono-reactive, and just 1 of 255 was cross-reactive with common cold coronaviruses. Only a small number of convalescent patients were included, and no early post-infection timepoints were available, which limited the study.

CDR1 and CDR2 are drawn from the germline V gene: LGHNA, YNFKEQ. From the cysteine up to the phenylalanine, the CDR3 has a length of 17 residues. The retained sequence is limited to the CDR3, 51 bases, with the frame set at the first base. V ends up 2 bases short and J 5 bases short, with an unmatched junction base count of 13. After less than 13 days of culture, CD4+ T cells were isolated with the EasySep CD4+ T cell isolation kit. Each participant got two doses of an mRNA SARS-CoV-2 vaccine, either BNT162b2 or mRNA-1273. None of the healthy vaccine recipients had a prior SARS-CoV-2 infection, which was confirmed by nucleocapsid antibody tests that came back negative both before and after vaccination. On days 3 and 7, half of the culture medium was replaced with fresh IL-2-containing medium. Unless noted otherwise, every peptide stimulation condition was cultured in triplicate wells. Using Ficoll-Paque Plus gradient centrifugation, PBMC were separated from whole blood and then either used fresh or cryopreserved at -140C. The QIAamp micro DNA kit was used to extract genomic DNA from the cultured CD4+ T cells.

The sample here was CD4+ T cells from PBMCs cultured without peptide, taken after COVID-19 vaccination. This receptor was taken from a human donor who received a COVID-19 vaccine. Recombination connected TRBV4-2 to TRBJ2-7, with TRBD2 matching 9 junction bases. For the CDR3, the sequence is CASSQSGRGGPPNEQYF. The DNA sequence is given as TGTGCCAGCAGCCAATCGGGGCGGGGGGGCCCCCCCAACGAGCAGTACTTC.